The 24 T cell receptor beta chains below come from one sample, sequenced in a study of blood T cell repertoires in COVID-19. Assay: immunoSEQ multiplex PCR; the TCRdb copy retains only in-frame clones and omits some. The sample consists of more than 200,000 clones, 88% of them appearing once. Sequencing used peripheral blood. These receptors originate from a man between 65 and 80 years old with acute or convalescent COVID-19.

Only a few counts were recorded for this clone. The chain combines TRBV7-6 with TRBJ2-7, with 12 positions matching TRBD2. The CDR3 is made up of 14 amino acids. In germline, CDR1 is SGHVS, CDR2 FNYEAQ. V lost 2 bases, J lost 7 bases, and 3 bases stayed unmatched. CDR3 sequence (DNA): TGTGCCAGCAGCTTACTAGCGGGAGGGTTTGAGCAGTACTTC. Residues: CASSLLAGGFEQYF.

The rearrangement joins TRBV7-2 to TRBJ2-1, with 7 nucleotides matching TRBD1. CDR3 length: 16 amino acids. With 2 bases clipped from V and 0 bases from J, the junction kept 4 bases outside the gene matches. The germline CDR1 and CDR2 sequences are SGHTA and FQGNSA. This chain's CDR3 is CASSLSWDSSYNEQFF. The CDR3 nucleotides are TGTGCCAGCAGCTTATCATGGGACAGCTCCTACAATGAGCAGTTCTTC.

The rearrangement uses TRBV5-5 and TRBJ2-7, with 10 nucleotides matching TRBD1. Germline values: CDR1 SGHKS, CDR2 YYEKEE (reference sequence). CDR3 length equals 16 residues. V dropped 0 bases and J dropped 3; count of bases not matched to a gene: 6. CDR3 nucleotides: TGTGCCAGCAGCTTGGGGTCCGGACAGGGGGTCTACGAGCAGTACTTC. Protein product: CASSLGSGQGVYEQYF.

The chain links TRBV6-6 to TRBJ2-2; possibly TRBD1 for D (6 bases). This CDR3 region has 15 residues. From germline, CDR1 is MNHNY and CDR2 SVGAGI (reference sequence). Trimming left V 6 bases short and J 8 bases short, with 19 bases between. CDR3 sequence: CASSPQTGSWGELFF. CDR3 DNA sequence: TGTGCCAGCAGCCCTCAGACAGGCAGCTGGGGGGAGCTGTTTTTT.

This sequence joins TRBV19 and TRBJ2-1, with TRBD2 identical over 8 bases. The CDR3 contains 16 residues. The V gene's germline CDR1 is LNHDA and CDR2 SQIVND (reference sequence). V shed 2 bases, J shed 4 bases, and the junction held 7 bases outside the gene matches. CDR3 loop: CASSIIGGRSYNEQFF. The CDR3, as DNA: TGTGCCAGTAGTATAATCGGCGGGAGGTCTTACAATGAGCAGTTCTTC.

CDR3 amino acids: CASSPKGLAGVFF. DNA of the CDR3: TGTGCCAGCAGCCCAAAAGGGCTAGCGGGAGTTTTCTTC. The chain has TRBV3-1 (or the pseudogene TRBV3-2) and TRBJ2-1, with 10 nucleotides matching TRBD2. The CDR3 runs 13 residues. V was pared by 4 bases and J by 16 bases, with 10 bases of the junction left unmatched. Germline CDR1 reads LGHDT; CDR2 reads YNNKEL (reference sequence).

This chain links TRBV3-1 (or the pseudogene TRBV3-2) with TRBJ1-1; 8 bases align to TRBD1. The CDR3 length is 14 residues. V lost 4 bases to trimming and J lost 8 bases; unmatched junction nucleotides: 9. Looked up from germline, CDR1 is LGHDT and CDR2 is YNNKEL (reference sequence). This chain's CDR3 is CASSPETDRVEAFF. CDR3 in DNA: TGTGCCAGCAGCCCTGAAACGGACAGGGTAGAAGCTTTCTTT.

The CDR3 DNA sequence: TGTGCCAGCAGCTTAGATTTTCGACAGATTGGAAACACCATATATTTT. Encoded protein: CASSLDFRQIGNTIYF. The chain combines TRBV11-2 with TRBJ1-3, with TRBD1 as a possible D gene (5 bases). Germline CDR1 and CDR2: SGHAT and FQNNGV. Trimming shortened V by 0 bases and J by 3 bases, and 12 bases separated the two germline ends. There are 16 residues in the CDR3.

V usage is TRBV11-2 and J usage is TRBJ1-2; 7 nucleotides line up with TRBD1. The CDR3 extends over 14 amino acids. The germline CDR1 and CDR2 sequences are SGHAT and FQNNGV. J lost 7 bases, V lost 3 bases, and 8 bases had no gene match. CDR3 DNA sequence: TGTGCCAGCAGCTTCTCAGAGGGGGCGTTTGGCTACACCTTC. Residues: CASSFSEGAFGYTF.

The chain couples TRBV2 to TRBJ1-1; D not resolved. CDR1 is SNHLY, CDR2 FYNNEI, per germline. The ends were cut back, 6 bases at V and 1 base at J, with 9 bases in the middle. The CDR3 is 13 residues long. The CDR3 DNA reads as TGTGCCAGCAGAAGGGAGCGGAACACTGAAGCTTTCTTT. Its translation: CASRRERNTEAFF. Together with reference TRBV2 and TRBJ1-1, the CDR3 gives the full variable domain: EPEVTQTPSHQVTQMGQEVILRCVPISNHLYFYWYRQILGQKVEFLVSFYNNEISEKSEIFDDQFSVERPDGSNFTLKIRSTKLEDSAMYFCASRRERNTEAFFGQGTRLTVV.

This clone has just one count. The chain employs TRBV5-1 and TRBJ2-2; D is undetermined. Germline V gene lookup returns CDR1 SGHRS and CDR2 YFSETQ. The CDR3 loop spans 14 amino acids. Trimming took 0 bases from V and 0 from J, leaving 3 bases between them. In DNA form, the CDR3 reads TGCGCCAGCAGCTTGGCGGCGAACACCGGGGAGCTGTTTTTT. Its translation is CASSLAANTGELFF.

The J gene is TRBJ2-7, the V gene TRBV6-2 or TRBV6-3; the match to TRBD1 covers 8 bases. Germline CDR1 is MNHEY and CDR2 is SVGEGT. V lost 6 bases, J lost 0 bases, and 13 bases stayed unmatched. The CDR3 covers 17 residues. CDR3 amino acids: CASSHRTRDRFSYEQYF. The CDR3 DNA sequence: TGTGCCAGCAGCCATAGAACCCGGGACAGGTTCTCCTACGAGCAGTACTTC.

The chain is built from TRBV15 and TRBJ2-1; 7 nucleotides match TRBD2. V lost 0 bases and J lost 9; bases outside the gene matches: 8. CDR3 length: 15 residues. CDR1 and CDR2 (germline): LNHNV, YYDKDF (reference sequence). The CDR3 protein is CATSRDRGGSSEQFF. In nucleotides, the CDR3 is TGTGCCACCAGCAGAGATCGGGGCGGGAGTTCTGAGCAGTTCTTC.

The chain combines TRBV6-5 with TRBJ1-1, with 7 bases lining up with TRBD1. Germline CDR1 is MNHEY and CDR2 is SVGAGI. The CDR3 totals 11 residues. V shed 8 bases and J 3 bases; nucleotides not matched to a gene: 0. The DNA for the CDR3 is TGTGCCAGCCAGGGGGACACTGAAGCTTTCTTT. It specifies CASQGDTEAFF.

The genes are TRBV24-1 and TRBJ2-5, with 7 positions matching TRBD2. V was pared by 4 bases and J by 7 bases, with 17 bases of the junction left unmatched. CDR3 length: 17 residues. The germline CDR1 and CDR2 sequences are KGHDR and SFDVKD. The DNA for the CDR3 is TGTGCCACCAGTGACCGGTTGGGGGAGGGAGGTCGAGGGACCCAGTACTTC. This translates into CATSDRLGEGGRGTQYF.

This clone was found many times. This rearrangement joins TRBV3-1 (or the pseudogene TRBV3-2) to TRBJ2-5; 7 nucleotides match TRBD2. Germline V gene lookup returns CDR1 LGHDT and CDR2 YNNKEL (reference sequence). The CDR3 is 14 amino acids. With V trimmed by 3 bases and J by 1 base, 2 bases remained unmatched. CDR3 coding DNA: TGTGCCAGCAGCCATAGCGGGCCCCAAGAGACCCAGTACTTC. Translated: CASSHSGPQETQYF.

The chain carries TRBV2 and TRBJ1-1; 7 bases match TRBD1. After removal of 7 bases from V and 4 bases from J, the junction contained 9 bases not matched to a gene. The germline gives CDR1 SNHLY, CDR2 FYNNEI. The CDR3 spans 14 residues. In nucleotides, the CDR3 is TGTGCCAGCACCCAGACAGGGATTGGCACTGAAGCTTTCTTT. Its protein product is CASTQTGIGTEAFF.

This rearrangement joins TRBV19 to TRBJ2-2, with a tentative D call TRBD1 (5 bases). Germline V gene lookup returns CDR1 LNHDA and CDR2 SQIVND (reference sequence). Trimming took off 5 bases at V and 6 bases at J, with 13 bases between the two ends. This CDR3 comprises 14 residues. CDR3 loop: CASSGQGRSGELFF. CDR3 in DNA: TGTGCCAGTAGTGGGCAGGGTCGGTCCGGGGAGCTGTTTTTT.

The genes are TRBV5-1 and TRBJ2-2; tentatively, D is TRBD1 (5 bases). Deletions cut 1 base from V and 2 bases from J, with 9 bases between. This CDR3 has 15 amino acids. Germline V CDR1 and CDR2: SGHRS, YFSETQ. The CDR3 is CASSLNQGNTGELFF. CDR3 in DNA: TGCGCCAGCAGCTTGAATCAGGGAAACACCGGGGAGCTGTTTTTT.

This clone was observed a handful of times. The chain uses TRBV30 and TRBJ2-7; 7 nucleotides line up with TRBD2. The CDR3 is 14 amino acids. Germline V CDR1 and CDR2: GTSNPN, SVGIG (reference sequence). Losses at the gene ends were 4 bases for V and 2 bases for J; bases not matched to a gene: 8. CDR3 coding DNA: TGTGCCTGGAACCGCGGGGGTTTCACCTACGAGCAGTACTTC. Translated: CAWNRGGFTYEQYF.

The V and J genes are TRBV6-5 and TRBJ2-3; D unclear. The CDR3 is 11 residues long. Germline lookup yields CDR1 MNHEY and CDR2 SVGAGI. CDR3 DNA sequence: TGTGCTAGTGGTAGCACAGATACGCAGTATTTT. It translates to CASGSTDTQYF.

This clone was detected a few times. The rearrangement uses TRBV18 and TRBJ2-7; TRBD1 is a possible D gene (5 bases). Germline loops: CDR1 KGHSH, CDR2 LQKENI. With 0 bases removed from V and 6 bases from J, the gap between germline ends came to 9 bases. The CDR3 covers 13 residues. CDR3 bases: TGTGCCAGCTCACCACCAACAGGTCTCGAGCAGTACTTC. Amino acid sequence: CASSPPTGLEQYF.

The CDR3 DNA reads as TGCGCCAGCAGCTTGGCCGGGACAGCCGAGGAGGAGCAGTACTTC. It translates to CASSLAGTAEEEQYF. This chain connects TRBV5-1 to TRBJ2-7; the match to TRBD1 covers 7 bases. V lost 0 bases to trimming and J lost 7 bases; unmatched junction nucleotides: 10. Germline lookup yields CDR1 SGHRS and CDR2 YFSETQ. The CDR3 runs to 15 residues.

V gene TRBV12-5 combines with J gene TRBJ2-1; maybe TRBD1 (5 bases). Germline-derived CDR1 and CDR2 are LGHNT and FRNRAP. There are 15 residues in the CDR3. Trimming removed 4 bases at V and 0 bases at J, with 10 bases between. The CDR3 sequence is CASGWGGSSYNEQFF. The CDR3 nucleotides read TGTGCTAGTGGTTGGGGCGGAAGCTCCTACAATGAGCAGTTCTTC.